This T cell receptor beta chain was profiled in a study of blood T cell repertoires in COVID-19. This clone was seen a few times. The authors' processing: By means of reference gene primer amplification, nucleated cell counts were estimated. Clones were sequenced by immunoSEQ multiplex PCR, and TCRdb holds only the in-frame ones, with some missing. For V, J and clone size, that table is used; D and trimming come from the DNA. Here the sample spans under 200,000 clones, 65% to 85% being singletons. The CDR3 covers 15 residues. Unmatched junction bases numbered 8, after V lost 6 bases and J lost 3 bases. Germline assignment: CDR1 SGHTA and CDR2 FQGNSA.

The chain recombines TRBV7-2 with TRBJ2-3; 8 nucleotides line up with TRBD1. This clonotype was sampled from a man in his fifties or sixties with active or convalescent COVID-19. Sequencing input: peripheral blood. CDR3 protein: CASSQDRGKTDTQYF. The CDR3 region has the DNA TGTGCCAGCAGTCAAGACAGGGGCAAGACAGATACGCAGTATTTT. Full variable domain (rest looked up from reference TRBV7-2 and TRBJ2-3): GAGVSQSPSNKVTEKGKDVELRCDPISGHTALYWYRQSLGQGLEFLIYFQGNSAPDKSGLPSDRFSAERTGGSVSTLTIQRTQQEDSAVYLCASSQDRGKTDTQYFGPGTRLTVL.